This TCR beta chain originates from a study of shared clonotypes between healthy human individuals. Overall study findings and caveats: Among several donors, about 5% of naive CD4 clonotypes were found in common. Having only a few donors restricted how much genetic and exposure-history diversity was captured.

Turning to this clone: Its cognate antigen is unknown.

Sequencing was performed with immunoSEQ multiplex PCR; in TCRdb, only in-frame clones are kept and a portion is missing. The sample yields about 1.5 million clones, nearly 99% seen once. Per the germline V gene, CDR1 is ENHRY and CDR2 is SYGVKD. V was pared by 7 bases and J by 3 bases, with 22 bases between. This CDR3 is built from 16 residues. Sequencing used naive CD4+ T cells sorted from blood. Described subset: CD45RA+ positively selected. This chain joins TRBV10-3 and TRBJ2-7; unclear D gene. The sequence was obtained from a man aged 30-40 years in good health. CDR3 amino acids: CAITDPGLPSFYEQYF. Here the CDR3 DNA reads TGTGCCATCACCGATCCCGGGCTACCCTCCTTCTACGAGCAGTACTTC.